These T cell receptor beta chains were read from a single sample in a study of vaccination and CD4 T cells after COVID-19. TCRdb re-analysed the PCR reads in MiXCR, keeping a single row per CDR3 protein. The sample gives 14,000 to 15,000 distinct CDR3 sequences, around 48% of which show up once; more than 13% is in the top ten. Which antigens these TCRs recognize remains unknown. Material for sequencing was CD4+ T cells from blood, cultured in vitro. All receptors derive from a human donor who had recovered from COVID-19. Each CDR3 is given without its conserved first and last residue. Each record gives: V gene, CDR3 protein.

>TRBV20-1
SARDRVRGHTEAF
>TRBV20-1
SARLGGSDYGYT
>TRBV29-1
SVGQGLNTEAF
>TRBV27
ASSPRELGRTEAF
>TRBV10-3
AISESGGNEQF
>TRBV11-2
ASSLTGGGNTEAF
>TRBV12-3/TRBV12-4
ASSPTGGNQPQH
>TRBV28
ASIPSGRAYEQY
>TRBV4-3
ASSPTLLSNQPQH
>TRBV19
ASSSGTSGRGNEQY